The entry below gives a single T cell receptor (beta chain) sequence along with its context. This entry belongs to a study of blood T cell repertoires in COVID-19. Turning to the study itself: Acute and convalescent COVID-19 samples came from the United States, Italy and Spain. PBMCs, B-cell-depleted T cells, or T cells were the source of the cDNA or gDNA that made up the material.

Original processing notes: Using reference gene primer amplification, nucleated cell counts were estimated. Assay used: immunoSEQ multiplex PCR; TCRdb lists only in-frame clones, some missing. V, J and clone size were drawn from that table, and D and trimming were deduced from the DNA. Of some 70,000 clones in the sample, 80% to 90% were seen once. Germline V gene sequence: CDR1 SGDLS, CDR2 YYNGEE. The CDR3 sequence is 15 residues long. V was clipped by 4 bases and J by 9 bases; unmatched bases: 11. Sequenced input: peripheral blood. The chain carries TRBV9 and TRBJ2-5; TRBD2 matches 11 bases. The receptor was derived from an older woman with acute or convalescent COVID-19. Here the CDR3 reads CASSQTSGASQAQYF. The CDR3 DNA sequence: TGTGCCAGCAGCCAGACTAGCGGGGCCAGCCAGGCCCAGTACTTC.